The T cell receptor (beta chain) under discussion was sequenced for a study of blood T cell repertoires in COVID-19. For the study at large: Samples came from the United States, Italy and Spain, spanning acute and convalescent COVID-19. T cells, B-cell-depleted T cells, or PBMCs supplied cDNA or gDNA.

Method: immunoSEQ multiplex PCR; TCRdb's copy keeps in-frame clones and lacks some. Of tens of thousands of clones in the sample, around 81% were seen once. Sequenced: peripheral blood. This clonotype was sampled from a human donor in a cohort sampled during active COVID-19.

CDR3 bases: TGTGCCACCAGTGACTCTCTACAGCGGGGGGGTAGCACAGATACGCAGTATTTT. Translated: CATSDSLQRGGSTDTQYF. The chain uses TRBV24-1 and TRBJ2-3; 10 positions match TRBD2. V was clipped by 4 bases and J by 0 bases; unmatched bases: 9. In germline, CDR1 is KGHDR, CDR2 SFDVKD. CDR3 length: 18 residues.